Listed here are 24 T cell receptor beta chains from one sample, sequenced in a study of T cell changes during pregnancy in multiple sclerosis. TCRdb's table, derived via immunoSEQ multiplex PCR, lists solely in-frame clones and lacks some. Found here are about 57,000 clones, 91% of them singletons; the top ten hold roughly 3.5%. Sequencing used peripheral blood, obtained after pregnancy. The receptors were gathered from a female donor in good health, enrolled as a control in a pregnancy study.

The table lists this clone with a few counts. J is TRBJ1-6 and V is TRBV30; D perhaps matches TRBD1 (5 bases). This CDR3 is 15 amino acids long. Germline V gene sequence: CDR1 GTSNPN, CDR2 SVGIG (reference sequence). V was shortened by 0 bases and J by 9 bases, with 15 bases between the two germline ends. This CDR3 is CAWSVLKRGSSPLHF. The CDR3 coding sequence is TGTGCCTGGAGTGTACTAAAACGGGGGAGTTCACCCCTCCACTTT. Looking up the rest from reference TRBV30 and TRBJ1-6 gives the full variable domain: SQTIHQWPATLVQPVGSPLSLECTVEGTSNPNLYWYRQAAGRGLQLLFYSVGIGQISSEVPQNLSASRPQDRQFILSSKKLLLSDSGFYLCAWSVLKRGSSPLHFGNGTRLTVT.

The CDR3 spells CASSPLDRDGNTIYF. The CDR3 nucleotides read TGTGCCAGCAGCCCCCTCGACAGGGACGGAAACACCATATATTTT. This rearrangement joins TRBV28 to TRBJ1-3; 7 bases are a match to TRBD1. CDR1 and CDR2 (germline): MDHEN, SYDVKM. V dropped 6 bases and J dropped 4; count of bases not matched to a gene: 9. CDR3 length equals 15 residues.

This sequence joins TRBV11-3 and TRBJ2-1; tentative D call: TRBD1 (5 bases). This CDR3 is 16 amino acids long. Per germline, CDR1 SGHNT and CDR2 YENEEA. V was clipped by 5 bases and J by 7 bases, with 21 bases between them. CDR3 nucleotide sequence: TGTGCCAGCAGCCCACGCTCAGGGCAGTTTATTAATGAGCAGTTCTTC. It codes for CASSPRSGQFINEQFF.

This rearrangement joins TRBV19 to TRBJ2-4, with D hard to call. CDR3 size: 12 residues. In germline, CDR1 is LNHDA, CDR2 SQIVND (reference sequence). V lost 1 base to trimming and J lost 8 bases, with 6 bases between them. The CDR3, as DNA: TGTGCCAGTAGTATAGGGTCAGACATTCAGTACTTC. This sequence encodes CASSIGSDIQYF.

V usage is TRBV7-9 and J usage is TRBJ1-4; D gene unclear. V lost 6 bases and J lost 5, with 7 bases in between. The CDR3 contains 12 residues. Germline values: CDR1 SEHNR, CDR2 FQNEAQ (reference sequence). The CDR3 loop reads CASSTENEKLFF. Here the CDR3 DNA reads TGTGCCAGCAGTACAGAGAATGAAAAACTGTTTTTT.

This chain's CDR3 is CASSFGGGAENIQYF. The CDR3 nucleotides read TGTGCCAGCAGCTTCGGTGGGGGGGCAGAAAACATTCAGTACTTC. J is TRBJ2-4 and V is TRBV5-4; D is perhaps TRBD2 (7 bases). The V gene lost 2 bases and the J gene lost 5 bases, with 14 bases spanning the gap. Germline V gene sequence: CDR1 SGHNT, CDR2 YYREEE (reference sequence). CDR3 length: 15 residues.

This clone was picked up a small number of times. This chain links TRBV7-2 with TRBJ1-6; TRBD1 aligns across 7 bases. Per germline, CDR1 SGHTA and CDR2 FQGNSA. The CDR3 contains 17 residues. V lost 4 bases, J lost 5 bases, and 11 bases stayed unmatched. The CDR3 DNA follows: TGTGCCAGCAGCTCTGCAGCCGGGACAGTAGATAATTCACCCCTCCACTTT. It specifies CASSSAAGTVDNSPLHF. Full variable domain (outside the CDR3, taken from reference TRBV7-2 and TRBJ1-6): GAGVSQSPSNKVTEKGKDVELRCDPISGHTALYWYRQSLGQGLEFLIYFQGNSAPDKSGLPSDRFSAERTGGSVSTLTIQRTQQEDSAVYLCASSSAAGTVDNSPLHFGNGTRLTVT.

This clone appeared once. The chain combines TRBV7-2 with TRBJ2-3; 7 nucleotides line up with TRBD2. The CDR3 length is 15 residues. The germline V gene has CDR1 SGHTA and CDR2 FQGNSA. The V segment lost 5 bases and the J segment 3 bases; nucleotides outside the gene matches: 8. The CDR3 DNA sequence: TGTGCCAGCAGCCCGAGCGGGGCGACTACAGATACGCAGTATTTT. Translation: CASSPSGATTDTQYF.

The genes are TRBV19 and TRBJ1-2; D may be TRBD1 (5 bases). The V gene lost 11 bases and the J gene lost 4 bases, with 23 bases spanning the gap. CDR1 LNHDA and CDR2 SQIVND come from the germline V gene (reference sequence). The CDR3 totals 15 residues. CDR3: CAAVVKGQSRYGYTF. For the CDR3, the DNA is TGTGCCGCCGTTGTGAAGGGGCAATCACGCTATGGCTACACCTTC.

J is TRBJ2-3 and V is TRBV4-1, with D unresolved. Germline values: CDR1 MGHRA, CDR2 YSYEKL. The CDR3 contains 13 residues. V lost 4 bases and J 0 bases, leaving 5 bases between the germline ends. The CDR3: CASSLTSTDTQYF. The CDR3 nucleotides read TGCGCCAGCAGCCTTACTAGCACAGATACGCAGTATTTT.

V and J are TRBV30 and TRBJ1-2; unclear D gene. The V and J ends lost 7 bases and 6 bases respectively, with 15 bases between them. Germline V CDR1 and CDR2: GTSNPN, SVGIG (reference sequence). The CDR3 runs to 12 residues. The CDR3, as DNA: TGTGCCTTGACGGAGTATTCGGATGGCTACACCTTC. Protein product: CALTEYSDGYTF. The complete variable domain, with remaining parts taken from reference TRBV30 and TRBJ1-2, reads SQTIHQWPATLVQPVGSPLSLECTVEGTSNPNLYWYRQAAGRGLQLLFYSVGIGQISSEVPQNLSASRPQDRQFILSSKKLLLSDSGFYLCALTEYSDGYTFGSGTRLTVV.

In DNA, the CDR3 is TGTGCCAGTAATACAGGGGGCGCAGAGAACACTGAAGCTTTCTTT. This gives the protein CASNTGGAENTEAFF. V is TRBV28 and J is TRBJ1-1, with TRBD1 matching 9 bases. The CDR3 is made up of 15 amino acids. Germline-derived CDR1 and CDR2 are MDHEN and SYDVKM. Trimming removed 9 bases from V and 1 base from J; junction bases left unmatched: 9.

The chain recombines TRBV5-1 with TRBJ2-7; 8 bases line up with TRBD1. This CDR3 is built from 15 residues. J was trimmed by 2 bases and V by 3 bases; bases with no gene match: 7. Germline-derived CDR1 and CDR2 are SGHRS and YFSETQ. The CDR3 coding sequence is TGCGCCAGCAGCTGGCAGTGGACAGGGACCTACGAGCAGTACTTC. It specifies CASSWQWTGTYEQYF.

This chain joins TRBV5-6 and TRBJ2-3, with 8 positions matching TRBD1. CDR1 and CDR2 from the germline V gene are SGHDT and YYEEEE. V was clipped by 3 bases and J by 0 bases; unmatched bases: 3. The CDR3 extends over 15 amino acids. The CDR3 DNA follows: TGTGCCAGCAGCTCCGACAGGGGTAGCACAGATACGCAGTATTTT. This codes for CASSSDRGSTDTQYF.

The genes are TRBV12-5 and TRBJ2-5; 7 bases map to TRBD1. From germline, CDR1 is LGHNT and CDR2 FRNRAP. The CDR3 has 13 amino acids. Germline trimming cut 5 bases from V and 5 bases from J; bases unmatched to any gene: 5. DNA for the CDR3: TGTGCTAGTGGTAACCGGGACAGTGAGACCCAGTACTTC. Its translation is CASGNRDSETQYF.

The CDR3 region has the DNA TGTGCCAGCAGCTTAGGGCGAGCTAACTATGGCTACACCTTC. It yields the protein CASSLGRANYGYTF. The rearrangement joins TRBV27 to TRBJ1-2; D not certain. CDR1 and CDR2 (germline): MNHEY, SMNVEV (reference sequence). CDR3 size: 14 residues. Trimming took 6 bases from V and 0 from J, leaving 11 bases between them.

CDR3 bases: TGCACCAGCAGCCAAGAAGATGACAGCGGGAGGGCCTACAATGAGCAGTTCTTC. It encodes CTSSQEDDSGRAYNEQFF. V and J are TRBV1 and TRBJ2-1; the table gives TRBD2 as D, unverified against the DNA. TRBV1 is deemed a pseudogene. The CDR3 spans 18 residues.

The CDR3 nucleotides are TGTGCCAGCAGTCTTTCCTCTAGTGGAGATGGCACAGATACGCAGTATTTT. Translating gives CASSLSSSGDGTDTQYF. V is TRBV6-4 and J is TRBJ2-3; D gene uncertain. This CDR3 spans 17 amino acids. Deletions cut 5 bases from V and 1 base from J, with 19 bases between. Per germline, CDR1 MRHNA and CDR2 SNTAGT.

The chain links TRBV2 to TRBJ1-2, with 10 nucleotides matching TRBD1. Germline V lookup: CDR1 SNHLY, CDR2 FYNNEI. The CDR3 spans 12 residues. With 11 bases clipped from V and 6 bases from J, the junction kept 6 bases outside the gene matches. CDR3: CASVGQGNGYTF. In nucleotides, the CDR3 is TGTGCCTCTGTGGGACAGGGGAATGGCTACACCTTC.

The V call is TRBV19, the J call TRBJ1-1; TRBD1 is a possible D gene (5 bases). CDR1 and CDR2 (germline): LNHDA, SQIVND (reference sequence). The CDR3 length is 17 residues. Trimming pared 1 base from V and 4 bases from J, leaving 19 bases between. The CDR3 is CASSIAARALSGTEAFF. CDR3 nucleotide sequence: TGTGCCAGTAGTATAGCAGCCAGGGCCCTTTCGGGCACTGAAGCTTTCTTT.

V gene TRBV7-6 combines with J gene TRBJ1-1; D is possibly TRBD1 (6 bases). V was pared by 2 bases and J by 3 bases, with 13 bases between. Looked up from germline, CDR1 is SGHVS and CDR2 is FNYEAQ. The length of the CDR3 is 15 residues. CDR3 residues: CASSLMTGGHTEAFF. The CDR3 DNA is TGTGCCAGCAGCTTAATGACGGGGGGGCACACTGAAGCTTTCTTT.

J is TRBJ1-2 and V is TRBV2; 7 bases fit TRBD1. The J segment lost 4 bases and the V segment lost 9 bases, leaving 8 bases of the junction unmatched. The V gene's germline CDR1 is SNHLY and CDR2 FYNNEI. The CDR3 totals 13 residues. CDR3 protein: CASTGEWSYGYTF. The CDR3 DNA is TGTGCCAGTACAGGGGAATGGAGCTATGGCTACACCTTC.

The CDR3 loop is CASSLVSQGSSYNEQFF. In DNA, the CDR3 is TGCGCCAGCAGCTTGGTGTCCCAGGGGAGCTCCTACAATGAGCAGTTCTTC. The chain joins TRBV5-1 to TRBJ2-1; D is possibly TRBD1 (6 bases). Germline V gene sequence: CDR1 SGHRS, CDR2 YFSETQ. Trimming pared 0 bases from V and 0 bases from J, leaving 13 bases between. This CDR3 is 17 amino acids long.

In DNA form, the CDR3 reads TGTGCCAGCAGCTTAGCCCCAAGGGCGGGAGAGACCCAGTACTTC. Residues: CASSLAPRAGETQYF. The chain has TRBV11-2 and TRBJ2-5, with D perhaps matching TRBD2 (5 bases). This CDR3 is 15 amino acids long. The ends were cut back, 1 base at V and 4 bases at J, with 13 bases in the middle. From germline, CDR1 is SGHAT and CDR2 FQNNGV.